The clone carrying this T cell receptor beta chain was detected a few times. The data stem from a study of T cell changes during pregnancy in multiple sclerosis. Profiled with immunoSEQ multiplex PCR; TCRdb holds only in-frame clones, not every one. The table records some 5,300 clones, about 80% of them present only once. The V gene's germline CDR1 is MNHEY and CDR2 SMNVEV (reference sequence). Trimming removed 5 bases from V and 1 base from J, with 14 bases in between. The CDR3 extends over 15 amino acids. The clonotype originates from a female donor in good health, enrolled as a control in a pregnancy study. The chain uses TRBV27 and TRBJ1-1; D is ambiguous. The sample consisted of CD8+ T cells from peripheral blood mononuclear cells, taken in the second trimester of pregnancy. CDR3 protein: CASSAVRVRNTEAFF. As DNA, the CDR3 is TGTGCCAGCAGTGCGGTACGGGTACGGAACACTGAAGCTTTCTTT.